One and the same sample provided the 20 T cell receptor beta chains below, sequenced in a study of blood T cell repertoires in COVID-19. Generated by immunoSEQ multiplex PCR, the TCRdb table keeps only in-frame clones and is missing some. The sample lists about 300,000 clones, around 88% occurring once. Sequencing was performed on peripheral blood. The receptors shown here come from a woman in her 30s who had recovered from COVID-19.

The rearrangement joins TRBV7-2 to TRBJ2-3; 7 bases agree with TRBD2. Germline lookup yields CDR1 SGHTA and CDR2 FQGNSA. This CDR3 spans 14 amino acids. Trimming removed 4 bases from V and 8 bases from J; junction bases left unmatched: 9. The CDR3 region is CASSSLGGWGTQYF. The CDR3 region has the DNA TGTGCCAGCAGCTCCCTGGGAGGGTGGGGTACGCAGTATTTT.

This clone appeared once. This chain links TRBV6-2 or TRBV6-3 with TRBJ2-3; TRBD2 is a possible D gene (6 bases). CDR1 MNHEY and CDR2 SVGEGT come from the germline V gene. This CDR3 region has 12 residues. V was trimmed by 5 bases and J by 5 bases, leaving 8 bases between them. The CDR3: CASSPEGDTQYF. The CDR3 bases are TGTGCCAGCAGTCCGGAGGGAGATACGCAGTATTTT.

The CDR3: CASSRDRGLNTGELFF. In DNA, the CDR3 is TGCGCCAGCAGCCGGGACAGGGGCCTGAACACCGGGGAGCTGTTTTTT. This chain uses TRBV4-3 with TRBJ2-2; TRBD1 agrees at 10 bases. The J segment lost 1 base and the V segment lost 4 bases, leaving 3 bases of the junction unmatched. The germline CDR1 and CDR2 sequences are LGHNA and YSLEER. The CDR3 has 16 amino acids.

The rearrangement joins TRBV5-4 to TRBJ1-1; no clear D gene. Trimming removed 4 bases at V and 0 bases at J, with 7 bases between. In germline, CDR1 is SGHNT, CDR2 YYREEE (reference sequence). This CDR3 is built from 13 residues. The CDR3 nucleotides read TGTGCCAGCAGCCCTAAATTGAACACTGAAGCTTTCTTT. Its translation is CASSPKLNTEAFF.

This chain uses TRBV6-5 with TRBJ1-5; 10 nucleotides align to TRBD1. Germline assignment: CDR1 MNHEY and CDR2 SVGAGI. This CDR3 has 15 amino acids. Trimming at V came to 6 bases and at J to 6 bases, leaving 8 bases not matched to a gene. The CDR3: CASRPGQGTLQPQHF. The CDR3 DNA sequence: TGTGCCAGCAGGCCGGGACAGGGGACACTTCAGCCCCAGCATTTT.

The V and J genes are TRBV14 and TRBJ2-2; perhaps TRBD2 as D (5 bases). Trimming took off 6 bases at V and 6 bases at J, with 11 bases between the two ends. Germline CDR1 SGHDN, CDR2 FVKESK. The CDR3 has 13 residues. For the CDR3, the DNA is TGTGCCAGCAGGCGAGCCGGGGCCGGGGAGCTGTTTTTT. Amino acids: CASRRAGAGELFF.

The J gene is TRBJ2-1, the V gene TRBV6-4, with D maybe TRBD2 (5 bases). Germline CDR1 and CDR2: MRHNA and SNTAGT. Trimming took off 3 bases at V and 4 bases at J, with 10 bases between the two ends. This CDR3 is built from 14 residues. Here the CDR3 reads CASSERGHYNEQFF. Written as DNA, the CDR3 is TGTGCCAGCAGTGAACGGGGTCATTACAATGAGCAGTTCTTC.

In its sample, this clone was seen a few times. The chain's CDR3 is CATKGQGASEKLFF. CDR3 bases: TGTGCCACCAAGGGGCAGGGGGCGAGTGAAAAACTGTTTTTT. This sequence joins TRBV19 and TRBJ1-4; TRBD1 matches 8 bases. V was pared by 10 bases and J by 7 bases, with 11 bases of the junction left unmatched. This CDR3 is built from 14 residues. Germline V gene data show CDR1 as LNHDA and CDR2 as SQIVND (reference sequence).

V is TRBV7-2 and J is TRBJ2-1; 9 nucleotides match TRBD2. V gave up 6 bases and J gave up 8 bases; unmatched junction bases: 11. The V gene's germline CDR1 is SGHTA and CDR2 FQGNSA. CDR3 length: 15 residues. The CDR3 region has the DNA TGTGCCAGCAGGCGCGGGGGGGCTGGTATATATGAGCAGTTCTTC. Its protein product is CASRRGGAGIYEQFF.

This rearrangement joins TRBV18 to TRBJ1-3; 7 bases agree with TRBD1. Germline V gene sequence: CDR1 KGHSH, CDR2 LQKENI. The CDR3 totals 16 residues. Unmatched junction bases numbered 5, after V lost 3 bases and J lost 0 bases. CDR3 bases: TGTGCCAGCTCACCCGGCCAGGGGGACTCTGGAAACACCATATATTTT. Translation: CASSPGQGDSGNTIYF.

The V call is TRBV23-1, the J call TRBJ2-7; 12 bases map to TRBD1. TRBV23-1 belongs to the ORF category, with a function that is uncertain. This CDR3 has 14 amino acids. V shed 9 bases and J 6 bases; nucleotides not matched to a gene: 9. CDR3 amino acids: CASNRDRGPGEQYF. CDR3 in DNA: TGCGCCAGTAACCGGGACAGGGGGCCGGGCGAGCAGTACTTC.

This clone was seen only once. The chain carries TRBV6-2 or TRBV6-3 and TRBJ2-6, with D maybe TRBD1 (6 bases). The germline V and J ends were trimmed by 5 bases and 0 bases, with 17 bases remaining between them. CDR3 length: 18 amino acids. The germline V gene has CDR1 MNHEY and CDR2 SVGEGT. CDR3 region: CASSKRRTAYSGANVLTF. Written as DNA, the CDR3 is TGTGCCAGCAGTAAGAGAAGGACAGCGTACTCTGGGGCCAACGTCCTGACTTTC.

The DNA for the CDR3 is TGTGCCAGCAGTTTAGGGGCAGGGCTGGACACTGAAGCTTTCTTT. It yields the protein CASSLGAGLDTEAFF. The V and J genes are TRBV28 and TRBJ1-1, with D perhaps matching TRBD1 (5 bases). This CDR3 is 15 amino acids long. The germline V gene encodes CDR1 MDHEN and CDR2 SYDVKM. V lost 2 bases to trimming and J lost 3 bases, with 13 bases between them.

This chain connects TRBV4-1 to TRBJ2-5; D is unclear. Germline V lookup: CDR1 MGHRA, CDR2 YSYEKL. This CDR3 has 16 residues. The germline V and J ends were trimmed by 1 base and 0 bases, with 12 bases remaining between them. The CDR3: CASSQGSKLYQETQYF. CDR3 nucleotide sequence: TGCGCCAGCAGCCAAGGATCCAAGCTGTACCAAGAGACCCAGTACTTC.

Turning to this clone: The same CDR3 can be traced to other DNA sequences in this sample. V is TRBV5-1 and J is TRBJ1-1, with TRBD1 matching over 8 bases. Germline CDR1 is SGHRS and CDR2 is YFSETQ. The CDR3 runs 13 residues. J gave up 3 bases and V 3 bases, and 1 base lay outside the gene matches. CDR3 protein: CASSSTGDTEAFF. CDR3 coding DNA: TGCGCCAGCAGCTCGACAGGGGACACTGAAGCTTTCTTT.

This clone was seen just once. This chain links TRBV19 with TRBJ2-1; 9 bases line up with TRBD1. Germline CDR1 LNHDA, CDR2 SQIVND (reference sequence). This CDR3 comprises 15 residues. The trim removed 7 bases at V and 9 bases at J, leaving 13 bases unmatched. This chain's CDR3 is CASKTGTGFLGEQFF. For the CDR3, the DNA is TGTGCCAGTAAGACCGGGACAGGGTTTTTAGGTGAGCAGTTCTTC.

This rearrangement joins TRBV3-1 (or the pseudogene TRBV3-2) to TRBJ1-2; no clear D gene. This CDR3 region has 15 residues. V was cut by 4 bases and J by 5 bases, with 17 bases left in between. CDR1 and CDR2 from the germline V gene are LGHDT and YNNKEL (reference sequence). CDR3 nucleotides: TGTGCCAGCAGCCTCGGATGGGTAGAGGAGTATGGCTACACCTTC. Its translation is CASSLGWVEEYGYTF.

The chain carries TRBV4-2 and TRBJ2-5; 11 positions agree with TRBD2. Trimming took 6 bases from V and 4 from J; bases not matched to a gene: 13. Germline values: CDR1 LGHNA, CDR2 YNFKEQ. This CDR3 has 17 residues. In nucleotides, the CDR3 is TGTGCCAGCAGGGATAGCGGGGGGGGGTTTCGTGGAGAGACCCAGTACTTC. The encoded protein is CASRDSGGGFRGETQYF.

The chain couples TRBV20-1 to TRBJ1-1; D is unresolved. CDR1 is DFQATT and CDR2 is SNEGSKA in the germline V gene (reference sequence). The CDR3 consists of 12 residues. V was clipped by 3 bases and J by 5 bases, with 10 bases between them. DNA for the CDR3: TGCAGTGCTAGTCAACAGCTTACTGAAGCTTTCTTT. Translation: CSASQQLTEAFF.

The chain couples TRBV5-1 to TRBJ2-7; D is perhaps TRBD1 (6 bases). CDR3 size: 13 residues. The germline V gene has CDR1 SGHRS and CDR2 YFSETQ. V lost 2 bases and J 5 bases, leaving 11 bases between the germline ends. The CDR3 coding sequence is TGCGCCAGCAGCTTTTCCACAGGGAACGAGCAGTACTTC. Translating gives CASSFSTGNEQYF.